These 16 T cell receptor beta chains originate from one sample sequenced in a study of blood T cells in healthy people across ages. A J-beta primer mix and a sample-barcoded 5' primer were used in a second PCR of about 6 to 12 cycles. TCRdb analysed the 5' RACE reads with MiXCR anew, one entry per CDR3 protein. The repertoire holds around 820,000 distinct CDR3 sequences, with roughly 25% as singletons. These same records also appear under a second study, on T cells of mothers and their children.

Sequenced input: blood. The receptors shown here come from a boy aged 5 to 17 in good health.

The chain has TRBV18 and TRBJ2-5; perhaps TRBD2 as D (5 bases). Germline assignment: CDR1 KGHSH and CDR2 LQKENI. V lost 2 bases to trimming and J lost 4 bases, with 11 bases between them. The CDR3 totals 14 residues. The CDR3 loop reads CASSPSAAGETQYF. The CDR3 nucleotides read TGTGCCAGCTCACCATCCGCGGCGGGAGAGACCCAGTACTTC. Based on the CDR3 plus reference TRBV18 and TRBJ2-5, the full variable domain is NAGVMQNPRHLVRRRGQEARLRCSPMKGHSHVYWYRQLPEEGLKFMVYLQKENIIDESGMPKERFSAEFPKEGPSILRIQQVVRGDSAAYFCASSPSAAGETQYFGPGTRLLVL.

This clonotype has a handful of counts. V usage is TRBV30 and J usage is TRBJ2-7, with D uncertain. V shed 5 bases and J shed 4 bases, with 15 bases lying between them. The CDR3 loop spans 13 amino acids. The germline gives CDR1 GTSNPN, CDR2 SVGIG (reference sequence). CDR3 protein: CAWAKDVSYEQYF. The CDR3 DNA follows: TGTGCCTGGGCTAAGGACGTGTCATACGAGCAGTACTTC.

This chain connects TRBV29-1 to TRBJ2-5; TRBD2 matches at 7 bases. The end of the DNA fits TRBJ2-1 better, so the J call may be wrong. This CDR3 is 12 amino acids long. The germline V gene has CDR1 SQVTM and CDR2 ANQGSEA. The CDR3 coding sequence is TGCAGCGACCTAACTACCGGGGGGAGGCAGTTCTTC. Its translation: CSDLTTGGRQFF.

This clonotype was seen only a few times. This sequence joins TRBV29-1 and TRBJ2-5, with 8 bases lining up with TRBD1. CDR1 and CDR2 (germline): SQVTM, ANQGSEA. This CDR3 comprises 15 residues. V was pared by 4 bases and J by 5 bases, with 12 bases of the junction left unmatched. The CDR3 DNA sequence: TGCAGCGTTGTTCGGTCAGGGGGCTCGGGTGAGACCCAGTACTTC. As protein: CSVVRSGGSGETQYF.

The chain joins TRBV20-1 to TRBJ2-4, with D perhaps TRBD1 (5 bases). From germline, CDR1 is DFQATT and CDR2 SNEGSKA (reference sequence). The CDR3 runs 16 residues. V shed 0 bases and J shed 3 bases, with 15 bases lying between them. The CDR3 DNA reads TGCAGTGCTAGAGAATGGGAACAGGTTTTCAAAAACATTCAGTACTTC. Amino acid sequence: CSAREWEQVFKNIQYF.

The chain couples TRBV6-2 or TRBV6-3 to TRBJ1-1; D gene unclear. CDR3 length: 13 residues. CDR1 and CDR2 (germline): MNHEY, SVGEGT. Trimming removed 8 bases at V and 3 bases at J, with 13 bases between. CDR3 sequence reads: CASQPGSYTEAFF. As DNA, the CDR3 is TGTGCCAGCCAGCCTGGGTCCTACACTGAAGCTTTCTTT.

This clonotype appeared a few times. V is TRBV3-1 and J is TRBJ2-2; 11 positions match TRBD1. CDR1 LGHDT and CDR2 YNNKEL come from the germline V gene (reference sequence). J was trimmed by 0 bases and V by 5 bases; bases with no gene match: 5. The CDR3 has 17 amino acids. The CDR3 DNA follows: TGTGCCAGCAGCTGGACAGGGGGCCCCACGAACACCGGGGAGCTGTTTTTT. Translation: CASSWTGGPTNTGELFF.

This clonotype was counted only a few times. Relative to the germline gene, one junction end is altered; a read error may explain this. J is TRBJ2-5 and V is TRBV7-2, with 7 positions matching TRBD1. Germline CDR1 reads SGHTA; CDR2 reads FQGNSA. The CDR3 contains 14 residues. In DNA form, the CDR3 reads TGTGCCGGCAGCTTAGCAGGGACAGAAGAGACCCAGTACTTC. It codes for CAGSLAGTEETQYF.

V gene TRBV12-3 or TRBV12-4 combines with J gene TRBJ1-4, with D perhaps matching TRBD1 (5 bases). Deletions cut 6 bases from V and 7 bases from J, with 18 bases between. The CDR3 extends over 15 amino acids. Here the CDR3 DNA reads TGTGCCAGCAGGGACTCCCTCTTGGGACCTGAAAAACTGTTTTTT. It is translated as CASRDSLLGPEKLFF.

V and J are TRBV7-2 and TRBJ2-5, with D possibly being TRBD2 (6 bases). The CDR3 has 15 residues. V lost 2 bases and J 7 bases, leaving 17 bases between the germline ends. Looked up from germline, CDR1 is SGHTA and CDR2 is FQGNSA. The chain's CDR3 is CASSLSRGASGTQYF. Written as DNA, the CDR3 is TGTGCCAGCAGCTTATCGCGGGGTGCGAGTGGGACCCAGTACTTC.

For this clonotype: Germline is not matched at one junction end, which may reflect a read error. V and J are TRBV24-1 and TRBJ2-1; perhaps TRBD2 as D (5 bases). This CDR3 comprises 14 residues. The germline gives CDR1 KGHDR, CDR2 SFDVKD. CDR3 in DNA: TGTGCCACCAGTGACTTGGACTCCTGCAATGAGCAGTTCTTC. Its protein is CATSDLDSCNEQFF.

The CDR3 is CASSQDRSSSGSIGIQYF. DNA for the CDR3: TGTGCCAGCAGCCAAGATCGGAGCTCTAGCGGGAGTATAGGCATTCAGTACTTC. The rearrangement uses TRBV3-1 and TRBJ2-4; TRBD2 aligns across 10 bases. The junction had 14 bases not matched to a gene; V was cut back by 0 bases and J by 9 bases. CDR1 is LGHDT and CDR2 is YNNKEL in the germline V gene (reference sequence). The CDR3 runs to 18 residues.

Only a few counts were recorded for this clonotype. The chain combines TRBV20-1 with TRBJ2-5; D unresolved. Germline-derived CDR1 and CDR2 are DFQATT and SNEGSKA (reference sequence). This CDR3 has 12 residues. V gave up 5 bases and J gave up 1 base, with 8 bases separating them. This CDR3 reads CSAVRSQETQYF. CDR3 in DNA: TGCAGTGCTGTGCGGAGCCAAGAGACCCAGTACTTC.

The V and J genes are TRBV5-1 and TRBJ1-2; no reliable D call. Germline V gene lookup returns CDR1 SGHRS and CDR2 YFSETQ. Deletions cut 7 bases from V and 4 bases from J, with 17 bases between. The CDR3 has 14 amino acids. For the CDR3, the DNA is TGCGCCAGCGCAATGACTGGGAATGGCTATGGCTACACCTTC. The encoded protein is CASAMTGNGYGYTF.

The chain combines TRBV2 with TRBJ2-3, with 7 bases identical to TRBD2. V shed 6 bases, J shed 0 bases, and the junction held 3 bases outside the gene matches. Germline loops: CDR1 SNHLY, CDR2 FYNNEI. The CDR3 runs to 14 residues. The CDR3 nucleotides read TGTGCCAGCAGGGGAGGGGTCAGCACAGATACGCAGTATTTT. Translating gives CASRGGVSTDTQYF.

The chain uses TRBV12-3 or TRBV12-4 and TRBJ2-1; a possible D gene is TRBD2 (6 bases). The CDR3 has 14 residues. Trimming left V 6 bases short and J 7 bases short, with 16 bases between. As DNA, the CDR3 is TGTGCCAGCAGCTTGGTAGCGGAGGTGAATGAGCAGTTCTTC. Encoded protein: CASSLVAEVNEQFF.